A single sample gave rise to the 15 T cell receptor beta chains below, sequenced in a study of blood T cells in healthy people across ages. Using a J-beta primer mix together with a sample-barcoded 5' primer, a second PCR was run for about 7 to 12 cycles. One entry per CDR3 protein, called by TCRdb with MiXCR from the 5' RACE reads. This table holds roughly 1.5 million distinct CDR3 sequences, roughly two fifths found once. The material sequenced was blood. The receptors come from a woman younger than 30 in good health.

This chain links TRBV4-1 with TRBJ2-5; weak D call: TRBD1 (6 bases). Between the trimmed V and J ends, which lost 1 base and 6 bases, there was a span of 21 bases. The CDR3 totals 17 residues. CDR1 MGHRA and CDR2 YSYEKL come from the germline V gene. The CDR3 here is CASSQGWARGLRKTQYF. Here the CDR3 DNA reads TGCGCCAGCAGCCAAGGTTGGGCCAGGGGCCTTCGTAAGACCCAGTACTTC.

This clonotype was observed a few times. The chain joins TRBV7-2 to TRBJ2-3, with 8 positions matching TRBD2. Trimming cost V 7 bases and J 3 bases; bases outside gene matches: 6. This CDR3 contains 14 residues. Germline V gene lookup returns CDR1 SGHTA and CDR2 FQGNSA. In DNA, the CDR3 is TGTGCCAGCATCCTTAGCGGGGCAACAGATACGCAGTATTTT. This sequence encodes CASILSGATDTQYF.

The chain links TRBV20-1 to TRBJ1-1; perhaps TRBD1 as D (5 bases). The CDR3 has 15 residues. CDR1 is DFQATT, CDR2 SNEGSKA, per germline (reference sequence). The V gene lost 0 bases and the J gene lost 2 bases, with 13 bases spanning the gap. CDR3 protein: CSARDLTGRNTEAFF. CDR3 DNA sequence: TGCAGTGCTAGAGATCTCACGGGACGAAACACTGAAGCTTTCTTT.

The chain employs TRBV27 and TRBJ2-1; possibly TRBD1 for D (6 bases). CDR1 is MNHEY and CDR2 is SMNVEV in the germline V gene (reference sequence). This CDR3 contains 15 residues. The V end was cut by 1 base, the J end by 5 bases, with 12 bases between. The CDR3 here is CASSLYRAFDNEQFF. The CDR3 DNA follows: TGTGCCAGCAGTTTATACAGGGCGTTCGACAATGAGCAGTTCTTC.

The chain employs TRBV7-2 and TRBJ2-5; 11 bases agree with TRBD2. J lost 6 bases, V lost 8 bases, and 11 bases had no gene match. CDR1 and CDR2 from the germline V gene are SGHTA and FQGNSA. This CDR3 region has 15 residues. The CDR3, as DNA: TGTGCCAGCGGCAATAGCGGGGGGGCCAAACAGACCCAGTACTTC. Its protein product is CASGNSGGAKQTQYF.

This clonotype was picked up a small number of times. V and J are TRBV25-1 and TRBJ1-2, with D tentatively TRBD1 (6 bases). The CDR3 sequence is 14 residues long. Germline V CDR1 and CDR2: MGHDK, SYGVNS. V shed 9 bases and J shed 2 bases, with 16 bases lying between them. CDR3 bases: TGTGCCAGTCAAGACAGGATGAACAACTATGGCTACACCTTC. This gives the protein CASQDRMNNYGYTF.

The chain is built from TRBV29-1 and TRBJ1-2, with TRBD1 matching over 7 bases. Germline CDR1 is SQVTM and CDR2 is ANQGSEA. The ends lost 6 bases at V and 0 bases at J; junction bases unmatched: 4. The length of the CDR3 is 13 residues. The chain's CDR3 is CSVSRGPNYGYTF. DNA of the CDR3: TGCAGCGTCTCAAGGGGGCCTAACTATGGCTACACCTTC. The full variable domain, in which reference TRBV29-1 and TRBJ1-2 provide the parts outside the CDR3, is SAVISQKPSRDICQRGTSLTIQCQVDSQVTMMFWYRQQPGQSLTLIATANQGSEATYESGFVIDKFPISRPNLTFSTLTVSNMSPEDSSIYLCSVSRGPNYGYTFGSGTRLTVV.

The chain employs TRBV20-1 and TRBJ1-2, with TRBD1 as a possible D gene (5 bases). Germline V gene data show CDR1 as DFQATT and CDR2 as SNEGSKA (reference sequence). The CDR3 length is 13 residues. V was trimmed by 5 bases and J by 2 bases, leaving 12 bases between them. For the CDR3, the DNA is TGCAGTGCTGCGGACACGACCAACTATGGCTACACCTTC. Its translation is CSAADTTNYGYTF.

The J gene is TRBJ2-1, the V gene TRBV20-1, with D unresolved. Deletions cut 1 base from V and 6 bases from J, with 10 bases between. The CDR3 contains 13 residues. Germline V gene sequence: CDR1 DFQATT, CDR2 SNEGSKA (reference sequence). The CDR3 region is CSARVVTSNEQFF. DNA of the CDR3: TGCAGTGCTAGAGTTGTGACAAGCAATGAGCAGTTCTTC.

The V call is TRBV6-6, the J call TRBJ2-1; D possibly corresponds to TRBD1 (7 bases). CDR1 and CDR2 from the germline V gene are MNHNY and SVGAGI (reference sequence). Trimming cost V 10 bases and J 6 bases, with 19 bases left between them. The CDR3 sequence is 14 residues long. The CDR3 DNA sequence: TGTGCCATTTCGCCAGGGGGGTGGACCAATGAGCAGTTCTTC. Encoded protein: CAISPGGWTNEQFF.

The chain uses TRBV12-3 or TRBV12-4 and TRBJ2-1, with no clear D. CDR3 size: 10 residues. The V end lost 5 bases, the J end lost 8 bases, and 4 bases lay between the germline ends. This CDR3 is CASSRYEQFF. In nucleotides, the CDR3 is TGTGCCAGCAGTAGGTATGAGCAGTTCTTC.

The V call is TRBV10-3, the J call TRBJ2-1; D perhaps matches TRBD2 (6 bases). Deletions cut 8 bases from V and 1 base from J, with 15 bases between. The germline V gene has CDR1 ENHRY and CDR2 SYGVKD. CDR3 length equals 15 residues. As DNA, the CDR3 is TGTGCCATCGGTGCGGGGCCGGGATCCTACAATGAGCAGTTCTTC. This translates into CAIGAGPGSYNEQFF.

This clonotype has more than one count but fewer than ten. The V call is TRBV10-3, the J call TRBJ1-5; D not resolved. The CDR3 has 17 amino acids. Looked up from germline, CDR1 is ENHRY and CDR2 is SYGVKD. The V end was cut by 0 bases, the J end by 3 bases, with 15 bases between. The CDR3 DNA follows: TGTGCCATCAGTGAGTCGAGAGGCAGCTACGTCAATCAGCCCCAGCATTTT. Protein sequence: CAISESRGSYVNQPQHF.

The chain has TRBV24-1 and TRBJ2-3, with unresolved D. Germline CDR1 is KGHDR and CDR2 is SFDVKD. V gave up 5 bases and J gave up 6 bases, with 11 bases separating them. CDR3 length: 13 amino acids. The CDR3, as DNA: TGTGCCACCAGTGCCCCGGAGAGGGATACGCAGTATTTT. It specifies CATSAPERDTQYF.

The gene calls are TRBV4-3 and TRBJ2-3; 12 bases line up with TRBD2. Trimming at V came to 4 bases and at J to 1 base, leaving 9 bases not matched to a gene. The CDR3 contains 18 residues. Germline CDR1 and CDR2: LGHNA and YSLEER. The CDR3 DNA follows: TGCGCCAGCAGCCCAACGGTCCTAGCGGGAGGGGGCACAGATACGCAGTATTTT. Protein sequence: CASSPTVLAGGGTDTQYF.